The 25 T cell receptor beta chains below come from one sample, sequenced in a study of T-cell reconstitution after alpha-beta-depleted transplantation in children. It was with unique molecular identifiers that the TCRbeta library was prepared. TCRdb reprocessed the PCR reads via MiXCR and lists one record per CDR3 protein. The sample holds some 300,000 distinct CDR3 sequences, approximately 10% seen once. The sequencing used PBMCs from the stem cell graft donor, collected from the stem cell graft. The receptors were gathered from a human donor who donated a stem cell graft to a child with acute lymphoblastic leukemia.

V usage is TRBV27 and J usage is TRBJ2-6; 11 bases fit TRBD2. The CDR3 has 20 amino acids. Trimming removed 5 bases from V and 0 bases from J; junction bases left unmatched: 12. Germline V gene lookup returns CDR1 MNHEY and CDR2 SMNVEV (reference sequence). For the CDR3, the DNA is TGTGCCAGCAGTCTACTAGCGGGAGTCATTCCTAGCTCTGGGGCCAACGTCCTGACTTTC. This encodes CASSLLAGVIPSSGANVLTF. Filled out from reference TRBV27 and TRBJ2-6, the complete variable domain reads EAQVTQNPRYLITVTGKKLTVTCSQNMNHEYMSWYRQDPGLGLRQIYYSMNVEVTDKGDVPEGYKVSRKEKRNFPLILESPSPNQTSLYFCASSLLAGVIPSSGANVLTFGAGSRLTVL.

At least ten counts were recorded for this clonotype. Just one base apart from a much larger clone, this may be a read error. The CDR3 reads CCARERGRGDYNEQFF. CDR3 nucleotide sequence: TGCTGTGCTAGAGAGAGGGGGAGGGGGGACTACAATGAGCAGTTCTTC. The genes are TRBV20-1 and TRBJ2-1, with D maybe TRBD2 (7 bases). From germline, CDR1 is DFQATT and CDR2 SNEGSKA (reference sequence). This CDR3 region has 16 residues.

This clonotype was recorded only once. The chain combines TRBV29-1 with TRBJ2-5, with D uncertain. The length of the CDR3 is 15 residues. Trimming pared 0 bases from V and 5 bases from J, leaving 16 bases between. Germline-derived CDR1 and CDR2 are SQVTM and ANQGSEA. In DNA, the CDR3 is TGCAGCGTTGAAGATTTTGGGGAAGGGCGGGAGACCCAGTACTTC. Amino acid sequence: CSVEDFGEGRETQYF.

This clonotype was counted ten times or more. This chain connects TRBV12-3 or TRBV12-4 to TRBJ1-5; TRBD1 matches at 11 bases. The V gene end was trimmed by 5 bases and the J gene end by 5 bases; junction bases not matched to a gene: 5. The CDR3 length is 15 residues. CDR3 in DNA: TGTGCCAGCAGTCCGGACAGGGGGCTGGATCAGCCCCAGCATTTT. Translating gives CASSPDRGLDQPQHF.

The CDR3 DNA follows: TGTGCCAGCCCTCACCCAATTTACACTAGCGGGGGTGAGGGATACAATGAGCAGTTCTTC. Residues: CASPHPIYTSGGEGYNEQFF. V is TRBV11-1 and J is TRBJ2-1; 11 bases map to TRBD2. Germline loops: CDR1 SGHAT, CDR2 FQDESV (reference sequence). V dropped 8 bases and J dropped 4; count of bases not matched to a gene: 22. There are 20 residues in the CDR3. The variable domain in full, completed from reference TRBV11-1 and TRBJ2-1, reads EAEVAQSPRYKITEKSQAVAFWCDPISGHATLYWYRQILGQGPELLVQFQDESVVDDSQLPKDRFSAERLKGVDSTLKIQPAELGDSAMYLCASPHPIYTSGGEGYNEQFFGPGTRLTVL.

V is TRBV2 and J is TRBJ2-5, with TRBD1 identical over 7 bases. V shed 8 bases and J 7 bases; nucleotides not matched to a gene: 13. Germline lookup yields CDR1 SNHLY and CDR2 FYNNEI. The CDR3 is 14 amino acids. The CDR3 is CASQGTVVDGTQYF. For the CDR3, the DNA is TGTGCCAGCCAGGGGACAGTGGTTGATGGGACCCAGTACTTC. Based on the CDR3 plus reference TRBV2 and TRBJ2-5, the full variable domain is EPEVTQTPSHQVTQMGQEVILRCVPISNHLYFYWYRQILGQKVEFLVSFYNNEISEKSEIFDDQFSVERPDGSNFTLKIRSTKLEDSAMYFCASQGTVVDGTQYFGPGTRLLVL.

This chain joins TRBV5-1 and TRBJ2-6; 9 bases line up with TRBD1. The CDR3 has 18 amino acids. V lost 2 bases, J lost 0 bases, and 6 bases stayed unmatched. Looked up from germline, CDR1 is SGHRS and CDR2 is YFSETQ. In DNA, the CDR3 is TGCGCCAGCAGCTTACAGGGGGCTACTTTCTCTGGGGCCAACGTCCTGACTTTC. Encoded protein: CASSLQGATFSGANVLTF.

This clonotype was recorded a few times. This chain joins TRBV29-1 and TRBJ1-5, with a tentative D call TRBD1 (5 bases). Germline CDR1 reads SQVTM; CDR2 reads ANQGSEA. V was clipped by 5 bases and J by 7 bases, with 12 bases between them. This CDR3 has 12 amino acids. The CDR3 protein is CSVWDPGQPQHF. CDR3 coding DNA: TGCAGCGTTTGGGACCCGGGCCAGCCCCAGCATTTT.

This clonotype has more than one count but fewer than ten. This chain joins TRBV29-1 and TRBJ2-3; no reliable D call. Germline V gene data show CDR1 as SQVTM and CDR2 as ANQGSEA. The CDR3 is made up of 14 amino acids. Between the trimmed V and J ends, which lost 1 base and 1 base, there was a span of 9 bases. The CDR3 reads CSVEVLRGTDTQYF. CDR3 nucleotides: TGCAGCGTTGAAGTCCTGAGAGGCACAGATACGCAGTATTTT.

This clonotype was picked up a small number of times. This may be a read error, as it is one base from a much larger clone. The chain combines TRBV5-1 with TRBJ2-5; D gene ambiguous. This CDR3 is 11 amino acids long. The V end lost 5 bases, the J end lost 4 bases, and 6 bases lay between the germline ends. Per germline, CDR1 SGHRS and CDR2 YFSETQ. Written as DNA, the CDR3 is TGCGCCAGCAGATCGGGAGAGACCCAGTACTTC. This translates into CASRSGETQYF.

The CDR3 is CASSYSTNYGYTF. The CDR3 coding sequence is TGTGCCAGCAGTTACTCGACTAACTATGGCTACACCTTC. The genes are TRBV6-5 and TRBJ1-2; D unclear. This CDR3 has 13 amino acids. The V gene lost 0 bases and the J gene lost 0 bases, with 2 bases spanning the gap. Germline values: CDR1 MNHEY, CDR2 SVGAGI.

V is TRBV29-1 and J is TRBJ1-4; D call uncertain. In germline, CDR1 is SQVTM, CDR2 ANQGSEA. The length of the CDR3 is 13 residues. V was shortened by 3 bases and J by 8 bases, with 13 bases between the two germline ends. Written as DNA, the CDR3 is TGCAGCGTTGACCCGGGTCGAGGGGAAAAACTGTTTTTT. The encoded protein is CSVDPGRGEKLFF.

This clonotype occurred a few times. This sequence joins TRBV2 and TRBJ2-1; D remains ambiguous. Germline CDR1 and CDR2: SNHLY and FYNNEI. V lost 2 bases and J 8 bases, leaving 13 bases between the germline ends. This CDR3 has 14 amino acids. The CDR3, as DNA: TGTGCCAGCAGTGAACGGGTGAGGCCGTATGAGCAGTTCTTC. Amino acids: CASSERVRPYEQFF. Together with reference TRBV2 and TRBJ2-1, the CDR3 gives the full variable domain: EPEVTQTPSHQVTQMGQEVILRCVPISNHLYFYWYRQILGQKVEFLVSFYNNEISEKSEIFDDQFSVERPDGSNFTLKIRSTKLEDSAMYFCASSERVRPYEQFFGPGTRLTVL.

This clonotype was detected only a few times. The rearrangement joins TRBV10-3 to TRBJ2-5; D is unclear. CDR3 size: 14 residues. Per germline, CDR1 ENHRY and CDR2 SYGVKD. V lost 0 bases and J lost 1, with 6 bases in between. The CDR3, as DNA: TGTGCCATCAGTGAGTCTGCAGCCCAAGAGACCCAGTACTTC. This translates into CAISESAAQETQYF.

This clonotype has a handful of counts. This chain uses TRBV6-2 or TRBV6-3 with TRBJ2-2; tentatively, D is TRBD1 (5 bases). The V and J ends lost 10 bases and 1 base respectively, with 10 bases between them. This CDR3 spans 13 amino acids. CDR1 and CDR2 (germline): MNHEY, SVGEGT. DNA for the CDR3: TGTGCCACTTCAACAGGGAACACCGGGGAGCTGTTTTTT. Protein sequence: CATSTGNTGELFF.

This clonotype appeared many times. The genes are TRBV10-3 and TRBJ1-1; 7 nucleotides match TRBD1. J was trimmed by 4 bases and V by 2 bases; bases with no gene match: 4. Germline V gene data show CDR1 as ENHRY and CDR2 as SYGVKD. This CDR3 contains 14 residues. The CDR3, as DNA: TGTGCCATCAGTGAGAGACAGGGATTCACTGAAGCTTTCTTT. It yields the protein CAISERQGFTEAFF.

This clonotype was counted only a few times. This rearrangement joins TRBV7-2 to TRBJ1-4, with 9 nucleotides matching TRBD1. The J segment lost 8 bases and the V segment lost 5 bases, leaving 6 bases of the junction unmatched. Per germline, CDR1 SGHTA and CDR2 FQGNSA. The CDR3 is 14 residues long. The CDR3 loop reads CASSPGTGIEKLFF. The CDR3 DNA sequence: TGTGCCAGCAGCCCCGGGACAGGGATCGAAAAACTGTTTTTT.

The gene calls are TRBV7-6 and TRBJ2-2, with D uncertain. The CDR3 contains 12 residues. V lost 5 bases to trimming and J lost 7 bases, with 8 bases between them. CDR1 and CDR2 from the germline V gene are SGHVS and FNYEAQ. The chain's CDR3 is CASSASGGELFF. DNA of the CDR3: TGTGCCAGCAGCGCCAGTGGCGGGGAGCTGTTTTTT.

The CDR3 nucleotides are TGTGCCAGCCAACTAGGGGCTAGCGGGAGGTACGACAATGAGCAGTTCTTC. This encodes CASQLGASGRYDNEQFF. The rearrangement links TRBV6-4 to TRBJ2-1, with 11 bases aligning to TRBD2. Germline CDR1 and CDR2: MRHNA and SNTAGT. Losses at the gene ends were 8 bases for V and 5 bases for J; bases not matched to a gene: 14. The CDR3 has 17 residues.

The chain is built from TRBV4-3 and TRBJ2-3; 8 bases agree with TRBD1. The CDR3 extends over 14 amino acids. Germline CDR1 and CDR2: LGHNA and YSLEER. V shed 3 bases, J shed 4 bases, and the junction held 3 bases outside the gene matches. The CDR3 loop is CASSQDRAPDTQYF. In DNA, the CDR3 is TGCGCCAGCAGCCAGGACAGGGCCCCAGATACGCAGTATTTT.

The chain joins TRBV9 to TRBJ2-1; maybe TRBD2 (6 bases). The CDR3 loop spans 15 amino acids. The germline V gene has CDR1 SGDLS and CDR2 YYNGEE. The V gene lost 2 bases and the J gene lost 12 bases, with 21 bases spanning the gap. The CDR3 DNA reads TGTGCCAGCAGCGTCGGGGTGTACGAAGCGGGTGGGCAGTTCTTC. This gives the protein CASSVGVYEAGGQFF. Using reference TRBV9 and TRBJ2-1 for the parts outside the CDR3, the full variable domain is DSGVTQTPKHLITATGQRVTLRCSPRSGDLSVYWYQQSLDQGLQFLIQYYNGEERAKGNILERFSAQQFPDLHSELNLSSLELGDSALYFCASSVGVYEAGGQFFGPGTRLTVL.

This clonotype appeared a few times. The J gene is TRBJ2-2, the V gene TRBV6-8; D is possibly TRBD2 (5 bases). The CDR3 sequence is 16 residues long. The germline CDR1 and CDR2 sequences are MNHGY and SAAAGT. Trimming cost V 5 bases and J 7 bases, with 20 bases left between them. The CDR3 spells CASSPTSPSRNGELFF. The CDR3 DNA reads TGTGCCAGCAGTCCCACCTCACCTAGCCGCAACGGGGAGCTGTTTTTT.

This clonotype was observed a handful of times. The chain has TRBV3-1 and TRBJ2-7; either TRBD1 or TRBD2 may fit D (5 bases each). The CDR3 length is 14 residues. V dropped 0 bases and J dropped 6 bases, with 12 bases sitting between them. Germline V gene sequence: CDR1 LGHDT, CDR2 YNNKEL (reference sequence). This chain's CDR3 is CASSQDVGTIEQYF. CDR3 coding DNA: TGTGCCAGCAGCCAAGATGTAGGGACCATCGAGCAGTACTTC.

This chain links TRBV12-3 or TRBV12-4 with TRBJ2-2; weak D call: TRBD2 (6 bases). There are 15 residues in the CDR3. V shed 2 bases and J shed 6 bases, with 13 bases lying between them. As DNA, the CDR3 is TGTGCCAGCAGTTTATGGCGGGATGTGGCCGGGGAGCTGTTTTTT. Protein: CASSLWRDVAGELFF.

This chain uses TRBV20-1 with TRBJ2-5; a possible D gene is TRBD2 (6 bases). The V gene lost 0 bases and the J gene lost 7 bases, with 18 bases spanning the gap. The CDR3 has 15 amino acids. Germline CDR1 reads DFQATT; CDR2 reads SNEGSKA (reference sequence). The CDR3 nucleotides read TGCAGTGCTAGAGATGGGGCTAGCGAGATCGGGACCCAGTACTTC. Translating gives CSARDGASEIGTQYF.